This paragraph reports one T cell receptor (beta chain). CDR1 and CDR2 (germline): SGHNT, YYREEE (reference sequence). The CDR3 contains 15 residues. V shed 0 bases and J 7 bases; nucleotides not matched to a gene: 9. These donors counted as nominally healthy when sampled, but unrecorded immune exposures were likely. PCR involved 60 Vbeta and 13 Jbeta primers. TCRdb's table, derived via immunoSEQ multiplex PCR, lists solely in-frame clones and lacks some. This table has about 70,000 clones, about 70% appearing once. The data belong to a study of cytomegalovirus exposure and HLA in healthy donors. The V call is TRBV5-4, the J call TRBJ2-7; TRBD1 matches at 8 bases. The sequencing sample was made of PBMCs. This TCR derives from a woman aged 30 to 39 in good health and CMV-seronegative. This CDR3 is CASSLGGGQVREQYF. CDR3 DNA: TGTGCCAGCAGCTTGGGAGGGGGACAGGTTCGAGAGCAGTACTTC.